This T cell receptor (beta chain) was profiled in a study of beta chain features in type 1 diabetes. This clone was found a few times. TCRB transcripts that were expressed got sequenced, as all of the isolated RNA had been reverse transcribed. The table came from immunoSEQ multiplex PCR; TCRdb's copy has only in-frame clones and leaves some out. The sample lists 300,000 to 400,000 clones; around an eighth were seen once. Every single donor gave one heparinised blood draw, and these averaged approximately 110 mL. The source of this sequence is a man aged 18 to 30 in good health. Material for sequencing was naive CD4+ T cells from blood.

The CDR3, as DNA: TGTGCCAGCAGCTATTCCGGCCTGGGGGCACCCCGCACAAATGAGCAGTTCTTC. It codes for CASSYSGLGAPRTNEQFF. The chain couples TRBV7-6 to TRBJ2-1, with D maybe TRBD1 (6 bases). V was shortened by 4 bases and J by 7 bases, with 26 bases between the two germline ends. This CDR3 contains 18 residues. Germline CDR1 SGHVS, CDR2 FNYEAQ.